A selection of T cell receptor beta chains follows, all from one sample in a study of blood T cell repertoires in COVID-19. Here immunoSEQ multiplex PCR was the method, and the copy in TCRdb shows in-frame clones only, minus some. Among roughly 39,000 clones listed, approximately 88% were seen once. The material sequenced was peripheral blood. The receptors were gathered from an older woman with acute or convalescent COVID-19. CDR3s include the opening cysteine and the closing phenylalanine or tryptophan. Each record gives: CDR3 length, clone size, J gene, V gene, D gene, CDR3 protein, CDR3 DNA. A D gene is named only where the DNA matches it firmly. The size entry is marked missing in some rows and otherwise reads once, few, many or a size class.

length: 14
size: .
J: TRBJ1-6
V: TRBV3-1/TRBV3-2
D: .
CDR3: CASSQGSLNSPLHF
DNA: TGTGCCAGCAGCCAAGGTAGTCTGAATTCACCCCTCCACTTT

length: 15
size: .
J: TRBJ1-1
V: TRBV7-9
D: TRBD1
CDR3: CASSRTGGVGTEAFF
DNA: TGTGCCAGCAGCCGGACAGGGGGGGTTGGCACTGAAGCTTTCTTT

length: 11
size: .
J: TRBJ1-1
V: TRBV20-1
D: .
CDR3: CSARGDTEAFF
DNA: TGCAGTGCTAGGGGAGACACTGAAGCTTTCTTT

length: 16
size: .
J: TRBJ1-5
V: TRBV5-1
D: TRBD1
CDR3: CASSPGTGISNQPQHF
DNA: TGCGCCAGCAGCCCTGGGACAGGGATAAGCAATCAGCCCCAGCATTTT

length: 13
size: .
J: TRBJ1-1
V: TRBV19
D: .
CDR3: CASSFMLNTEAFF
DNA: TGTGCCAGTAGTTTTATGTTGAACACTGAAGCTTTCTTT

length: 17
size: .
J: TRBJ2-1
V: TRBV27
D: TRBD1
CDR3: CASSQDRGGGWGNEQFF
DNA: TGTGCCAGCAGTCAAGACAGGGGAGGTGGTTGGGGCAATGAGCAGTTCTTC

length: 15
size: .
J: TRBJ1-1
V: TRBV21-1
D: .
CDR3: CASKPVPPKNTEAFF
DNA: TGTGCCAGCAAACCTGTGCCCCCTAAGAACACTGAAGCTTTCTTT

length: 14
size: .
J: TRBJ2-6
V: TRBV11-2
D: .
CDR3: CASSMASGANVLTF
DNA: TGTGCCAGCAGTATGGCCTCTGGGGCCAACGTCCTGACTTTC

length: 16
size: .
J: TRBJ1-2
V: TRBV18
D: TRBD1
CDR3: CASSPQVGTGPYGYTF
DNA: TGTGCCAGCTCACCACAAGTGGGGACAGGGCCGTATGGCTACACCTTC

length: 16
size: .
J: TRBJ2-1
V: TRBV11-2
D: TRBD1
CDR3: CASSLNRGRTYNEQFF
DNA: TGTGCCAGCAGCCTAAACAGGGGAAGAACCTACAATGAGCAGTTCTTC

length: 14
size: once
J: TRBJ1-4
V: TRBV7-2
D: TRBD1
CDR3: CASSLFQGAGKLFF
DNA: TGTGCCAGCAGCTTATTCCAGGGGGCAGGAAAACTGTTTTTT

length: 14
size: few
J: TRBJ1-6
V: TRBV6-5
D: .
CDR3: CASSYAGPGSPLHF
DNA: TGTGCCAGCAGTTACGCAGGGCCCGGTTCACCCCTCCACTTT

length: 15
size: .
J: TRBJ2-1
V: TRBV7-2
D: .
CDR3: CASSFLGTAANEQFF
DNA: TGTGCCAGCAGCTTCCTAGGCACCGCAGCGAATGAGCAGTTCTTC

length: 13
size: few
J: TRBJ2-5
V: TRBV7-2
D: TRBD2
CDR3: CASSLMGGETQYF
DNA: TGTGCCAGCAGCTTAATGGGAGGGGAGACCCAGTACTTC

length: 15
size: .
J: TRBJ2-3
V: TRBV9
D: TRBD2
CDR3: CASTLRAGNTDTQYF
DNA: TGTGCCAGCACCCTCCGAGCGGGGAACACAGATACGCAGTATTTT

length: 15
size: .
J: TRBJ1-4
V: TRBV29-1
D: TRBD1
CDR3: CSVASWTGGNEKLFF
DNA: TGCAGCGTTGCCTCATGGACAGGGGGGAATGAAAAACTGTTTTTT

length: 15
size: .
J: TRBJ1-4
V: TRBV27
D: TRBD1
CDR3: CASSRTGADNEKLFF
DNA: TGTGCCAGCAGTAGAACAGGGGCGGACAATGAAAAACTGTTTTTT

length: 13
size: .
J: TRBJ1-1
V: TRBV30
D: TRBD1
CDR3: CAWAGQVNTEAFF
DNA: TGTGCCTGGGCTGGACAGGTGAACACTGAAGCTTTCTTT

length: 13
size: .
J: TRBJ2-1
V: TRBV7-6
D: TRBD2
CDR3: CASRPGLGNEQFF
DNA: TGTGCCAGCAGGCCGGGACTAGGGAATGAGCAGTTCTTC

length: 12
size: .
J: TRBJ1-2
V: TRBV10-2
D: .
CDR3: CATDRGYYGYTF
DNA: TGCGCCACTGATAGGGGGTACTATGGCTACACCTTC

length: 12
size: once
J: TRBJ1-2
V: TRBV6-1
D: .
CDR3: CASSEEGEGYTF
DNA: TGTGCCAGCAGTGAAGAAGGGGAAGGCTACACCTTC

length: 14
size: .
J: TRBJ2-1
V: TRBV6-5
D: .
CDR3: CASRDYTSYNEQFF
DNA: TGTGCCAGCAGGGACTACACATCCTACAATGAGCAGTTCTTC

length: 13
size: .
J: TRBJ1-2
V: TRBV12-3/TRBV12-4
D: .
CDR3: CASSFRAGEGYTF
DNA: TGTGCCAGCAGTTTCAGGGCAGGGGAAGGCTACACCTTC

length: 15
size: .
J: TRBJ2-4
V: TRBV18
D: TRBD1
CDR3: CASSPPGQGWNIQYF
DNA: TGTGCCAGCTCACCACCAGGACAGGGCTGGAACATTCAGTACTTC

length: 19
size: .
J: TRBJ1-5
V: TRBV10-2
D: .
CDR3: CASSESGGGLYYSNQPQHF
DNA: TGCGCCAGCAGTGAGTCAGGGGGGGGGCTCTATTATAGCAATCAGCCCCAGCATTTT

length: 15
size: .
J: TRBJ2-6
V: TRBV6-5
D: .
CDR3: CASLRGRSGANVLTF
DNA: TGTGCCAGCCTTAGGGGTCGCTCTGGGGCCAACGTCCTGACTTTC

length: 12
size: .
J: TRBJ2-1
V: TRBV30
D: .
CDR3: CAWSVLAEVQFF
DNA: TGTGCCTGGAGTGTACTGGCGGAGGTGCAGTTCTTC

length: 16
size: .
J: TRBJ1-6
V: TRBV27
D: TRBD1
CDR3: CASSVDRGFVNSPLHF
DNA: TGTGCCAGCAGTGTGGACAGGGGGTTCGTGAATTCACCCCTCCACTTT

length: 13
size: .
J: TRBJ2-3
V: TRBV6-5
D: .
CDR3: CASTDSSTDTQYF
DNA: TGTGCCAGCACAGACTCCTCCACAGATACGCAGTATTTT

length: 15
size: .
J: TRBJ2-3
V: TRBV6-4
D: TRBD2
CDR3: CASSLAGGAGNTQYF
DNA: TGTGCCAGTAGTCTAGCGGGGGGTGCTGGAAATACGCAGTATTTT

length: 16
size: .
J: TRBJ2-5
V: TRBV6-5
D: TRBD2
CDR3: CASSYVLAGVSETQYF
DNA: TGTGCCAGCAGTTACGTATTAGCGGGAGTTAGTGAGACCCAGTACTTC

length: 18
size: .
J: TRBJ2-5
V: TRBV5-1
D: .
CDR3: CASSLSLFPEEGGETQYF
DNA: TGCGCCAGCAGCTTGTCTTTGTTCCCAGAAGAGGGGGGGGAGACCCAGTACTTC

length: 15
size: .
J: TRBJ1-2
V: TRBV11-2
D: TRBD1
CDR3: CASSAGRGPLAYGTF
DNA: TGTGCCAGCAGCGCGGGCAGGGGGCCCTTGGCTTACGGGACCTTC

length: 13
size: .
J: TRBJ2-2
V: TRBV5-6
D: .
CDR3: CASSYPAGGELFF
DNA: TGTGCCAGCAGCTACCCTGCGGGCGGGGAGCTGTTTTTT

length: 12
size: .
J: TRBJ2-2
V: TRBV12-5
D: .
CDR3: CASTGFVGELFF
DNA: TGTGCTAGTACCGGGTTTGTCGGGGAGCTGTTTTTT

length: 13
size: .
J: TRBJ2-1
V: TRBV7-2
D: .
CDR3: CASSLGLAYEQFF
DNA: TGTGCCAGCAGCTTAGGGCTAGCTTATGAGCAGTTCTTC

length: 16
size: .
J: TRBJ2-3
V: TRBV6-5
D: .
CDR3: CASSYSQVGLGDTQYF
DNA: TGTGCCAGCAGTTACTCTCAGGTGGGACTCGGAGATACGCAGTATTTT

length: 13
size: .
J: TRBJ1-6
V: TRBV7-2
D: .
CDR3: CASSARGYSPLHF
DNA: TGTGCCAGCAGCGCCAGGGGTTATTCACCCCTCCACTTT

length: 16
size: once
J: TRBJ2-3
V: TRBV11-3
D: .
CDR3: CASSPRVSGSTDTQYF
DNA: TGTGCCAGCAGCCCAAGGGTTAGCGGTAGCACAGATACGCAGTATTTT

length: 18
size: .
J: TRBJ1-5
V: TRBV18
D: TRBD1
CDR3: CASSFLTTGTASNQPQHF
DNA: TGTGCCAGCTCATTTCTAACAACCGGGACAGCCAGCAATCAGCCCCAGCATTTT